This record concerns one T cell receptor (beta chain) sequence. The antigen is not known. This sample is part of a study of early T cells in non-severe SARS-CoV-2 infection. Whole-study context: Sequencing used unsorted whole-blood bulk RNA, so chains lack pairing. General study results and limits: Private and CD4 specificities were missed by VDJdb matching, which favored anti-spike CD8 responses.

V shed 6 bases and J shed 0 bases, with 11 bases lying between them. The CDR3 loop spans 13 amino acids. The V gene's germline CDR1 is SQVTM and CDR2 ANQGSEA. In the library, individual cDNA molecules carried attached unique molecular identifiers. TCRdb reprocessed the 5' RACE reads via MiXCR and lists one record per CDR3 protein. The table has 70,000 to 85,000 distinct CDR3 sequences, roughly 13% seen once; the top ten hold around 6%. The clonotype comes from an adult who was a healthcare worker with PCR-confirmed SARS-CoV-2 infection or an uninfected control (not recorded which). Sequencing input: whole blood. The V and J genes are TRBV29-1 and TRBJ1-1; D gene unclear. In DNA form, the CDR3 reads TGCAGCGTCTATGACGGACTGAACACTGAAGCTTTCTTT. Protein: CSVYDGLNTEAFF.